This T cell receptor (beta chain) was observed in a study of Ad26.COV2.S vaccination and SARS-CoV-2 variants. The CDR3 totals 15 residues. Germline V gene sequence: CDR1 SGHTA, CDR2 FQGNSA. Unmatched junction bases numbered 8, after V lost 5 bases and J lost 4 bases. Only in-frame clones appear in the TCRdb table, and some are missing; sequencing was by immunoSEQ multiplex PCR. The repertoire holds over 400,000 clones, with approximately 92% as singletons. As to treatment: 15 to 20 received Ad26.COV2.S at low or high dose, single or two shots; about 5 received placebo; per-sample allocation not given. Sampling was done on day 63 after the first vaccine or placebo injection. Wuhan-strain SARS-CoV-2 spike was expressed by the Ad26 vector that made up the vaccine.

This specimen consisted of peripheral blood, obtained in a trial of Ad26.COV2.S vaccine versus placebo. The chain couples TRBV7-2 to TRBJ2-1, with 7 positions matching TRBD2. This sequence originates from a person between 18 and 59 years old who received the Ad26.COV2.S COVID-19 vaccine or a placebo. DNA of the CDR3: TGTGCCAGCAGCCCGATGTGGGGGGGATACAATGAGCAGTTCTTC. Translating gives CASSPMWGGYNEQFF.